Below, 28 T cell receptor beta chains from the same sample are listed, as sequenced in a study of T-cell reconstitution after alpha-beta-depleted transplantation in children. Library preparation (for TCRbeta) was performed with unique molecular identifiers. TCRdb re-called the PCR reads through MiXCR, storing one row per CDR3 protein. The table records 600,000 to 700,000 distinct CDR3 sequences, 16% of them present only once. The sequenced sample was PBMCs from the stem cell graft donor, obtained from the stem cell graft. The receptor source for this set is a human donor who donated a stem cell graft to a child with acute myeloid leukemia.

The chain employs TRBV12-3 or TRBV12-4 and TRBJ2-1; the D gene is possibly TRBD1 (6 bases). This CDR3 has 14 residues. V was shortened by 3 bases and J by 7 bases, with 13 bases between the two germline ends. The CDR3 sequence is CASSFTQGTNEQFF. The CDR3 DNA follows: TGTGCCAGCAGTTTTACACAGGGTACGAATGAGCAGTTCTTC.

In DNA form, the CDR3 reads TGCAGTGCTCGGTTCGGGGCTAGCGGGGGGACCCAGTACTTC. Translating it yields CSARFGASGGTQYF. J is TRBJ2-5 and V is TRBV20-1; TRBD2 matches at 10 bases. V was clipped by 5 bases and J by 7 bases; unmatched bases: 10. The length of the CDR3 is 14 residues. Per germline, CDR1 DFQATT and CDR2 SNEGSKA (reference sequence).

The chain recombines TRBV10-1 with TRBJ2-2; D tentatively fits TRBD1 or TRBD2 (6 bases each). In germline, CDR1 is WNHNN, CDR2 SYGVQD (reference sequence). The ends were cut back, 3 bases at V and 5 bases at J, with 19 bases in the middle. The CDR3 spans 17 residues. CDR3 amino acids: CASSETGPLATTGELFF. In nucleotides, the CDR3 is TGCGCCAGCAGTGAAACAGGGCCCCTAGCGACGACCGGGGAGCTGTTTTTT.

The chain has TRBV7-2 and TRBJ2-2; D remains ambiguous. This CDR3 is 15 amino acids long. V lost 5 bases to trimming and J lost 3 bases, with 13 bases between them. The germline V gene has CDR1 SGHTA and CDR2 FQGNSA. This chain's CDR3 is CASSAGWGDTGELFF. CDR3 nucleotide sequence: TGTGCCAGCAGCGCAGGTTGGGGTGACACCGGGGAGCTGTTTTTT.

This clonotype was counted many times. The chain is built from TRBV20-1 and TRBJ1-2; no definite D call. The CDR3 is 12 residues long. The V end lost 4 bases, the J end lost 2 bases, and 8 bases lay between the germline ends. CDR1 and CDR2 from the germline V gene are DFQATT and SNEGSKA (reference sequence). The CDR3 DNA reads TGCAGTGCTACGGAACAAAACTATGGCTACACCTTC. This gives the protein CSATEQNYGYTF.

As regards this clonotype: Sequence at one end of the junction differs from germline and may be a read error. The chain combines TRBV20-1 with TRBJ1-5; D is perhaps TRBD1 (6 bases). The germline V gene has CDR1 DFQATT and CDR2 SNEGSKA (reference sequence). This CDR3 has 19 amino acids. The CDR3 nucleotides are TGCTGTGCTAGAGATCAGTTAGGAAGGGGGGGCCATAGCAATCAGCCCCAGCATTTT. Translation: CCARDQLGRGGHSNQPQHF.

This clonotype was seen at least ten times. The gene calls are TRBV6-2 or TRBV6-3 and TRBJ2-7; D is perhaps TRBD1 (7 bases). CDR1 is MNHEY, CDR2 SVGEGT, per germline. The CDR3 is made up of 19 amino acids. Trimming stripped 6 bases from V and 1 base from J, with 28 bases between. The CDR3 region is CASRGLGTATPLRSYEQYF. The CDR3 DNA reads TGTGCCAGCAGGGGACTTGGGACAGCCACACCATTACGTTCCTACGAGCAGTACTTC.

This clonotype was seen many times. The chain employs TRBV5-1 and TRBJ2-1, with D tentatively TRBD1 or TRBD2 (6 bases each). Trimming cost V 7 bases and J 2 bases, with 16 bases left between them. This CDR3 region has 15 residues. The germline CDR1 and CDR2 sequences are SGHRS and YFSETQ. CDR3 region: CASGPGAVPYNEQFF. The CDR3 bases are TGCGCCAGCGGCCCGGGGGCGGTACCCTACAATGAGCAGTTCTTC.

This clonotype was seen at least ten times. This chain connects TRBV20-1 to TRBJ1-2; 8 nucleotides align to TRBD1. The V segment lost 5 bases and the J segment 7 bases; nucleotides outside the gene matches: 6. The CDR3 extends over 12 amino acids. CDR1 and CDR2 (germline): DFQATT, SNEGSKA (reference sequence). In DNA, the CDR3 is TGCAGTGCTTGGACAGGGAGCGGTGGCTACACCTTC. This encodes CSAWTGSGGYTF.

J is TRBJ1-2 and V is TRBV2; unclear D gene. CDR1 and CDR2 from the germline V gene are SNHLY and FYNNEI. The CDR3 contains 12 residues. V was clipped by 4 bases and J by 1 base, with 4 bases between them. CDR3 in DNA: TGTGCCAGCAGTGGGGTTAACTATGGCTACACCTTC. It yields the protein CASSGVNYGYTF.

This clonotype occurred many times. V usage is TRBV12-3 or TRBV12-4 and J usage is TRBJ1-2, with TRBD1 identical over 9 bases. The CDR3 is made up of 13 amino acids. Germline trimming cut 5 bases from V and 9 bases from J; bases unmatched to any gene: 7. In nucleotides, the CDR3 is TGTGCCAGCAGTCCCGGGACAGGGATACGCTACACCTTC. As protein: CASSPGTGIRYTF.

There are many counts of this clonotype. The chain employs TRBV6-5 and TRBJ1-6; a weak D match, TRBD1 (6 bases). The CDR3 runs 15 residues. With 2 bases removed from V and 7 bases from J, the gap between germline ends came to 12 bases. CDR1 and CDR2 from the germline V gene are MNHEY and SVGAGI. CDR3 sequence reads: CASSYGDNLNSPLHF. Here the CDR3 DNA reads TGTGCCAGCAGTTACGGGGACAACTTAAATTCACCCCTCCACTTT.

This clonotype was seen only a few times. The chain has TRBV4-3 and TRBJ1-3; D gene uncertain. This CDR3 spans 14 amino acids. Trimming pared 0 bases from V and 4 bases from J, leaving 7 bases between. Germline CDR1 reads LGHNA; CDR2 reads YSLEER. Here the CDR3 reads CASSQERLGNTIYF. CDR3 DNA sequence: TGCGCCAGCAGCCAAGAAAGGCTAGGAAACACCATATATTTT.

This clonotype was counted many times. This chain uses TRBV20-1 with TRBJ1-1; D is perhaps TRBD1 (6 bases). The CDR3 consists of 15 residues. Germline V lookup: CDR1 DFQATT, CDR2 SNEGSKA (reference sequence). The ends were cut back, 0 bases at V and 4 bases at J, with 15 bases in the middle. The CDR3 spells CSARDILGGPTEAFF. The CDR3 DNA follows: TGCAGTGCTAGAGATATATTGGGGGGGCCCACTGAAGCTTTCTTT.

In its sample, this clonotype was seen many times. This chain uses TRBV7-7 with TRBJ2-6; 7 positions agree with TRBD1. V was clipped by 5 bases and J by 3 bases; unmatched bases: 10. Germline V gene data show CDR1 as SSHAT and CDR2 as FNYEAQ (reference sequence). The CDR3 has 17 amino acids. CDR3 residues: CASSKETGRFGANVLTF. Written as DNA, the CDR3 is TGTGCCAGCAGCAAGGAGACAGGGCGGTTTGGGGCCAACGTCCTGACTTTC.

This clonotype occurred many times. The V gene is TRBV4-1, the J gene TRBJ2-1; tentatively, D is TRBD2 (7 bases). This CDR3 is built from 15 residues. Germline-derived CDR1 and CDR2 are MGHRA and YSYEKL. V lost 1 base and J lost 4, with 11 bases in between. The CDR3 sequence is CASSQAQGGYNEQFF. For the CDR3, the DNA is TGCGCCAGCAGCCAAGCACAGGGAGGGTACAATGAGCAGTTCTTC.

This chain joins TRBV7-9 and TRBJ2-7, with D possibly TRBD2 on 6 matching bases. V gave up 0 bases and J gave up 5 bases, with 11 bases separating them. The CDR3 extends over 14 amino acids. The germline V gene has CDR1 SEHNR and CDR2 FQNEAQ (reference sequence). CDR3 sequence: CASSLAAEGDEQYF. DNA of the CDR3: TGTGCCAGCAGCTTAGCGGCGGAGGGTGACGAGCAGTACTTC.

This clonotype was picked up a small number of times. V is TRBV7-9 and J is TRBJ1-1, with unresolved D. There are 13 residues in the CDR3. V lost 7 bases and J 2 bases, leaving 11 bases between the germline ends. Germline V gives CDR1 SEHNR, CDR2 FQNEAQ (reference sequence). The CDR3 region has the DNA TGTGCCAGCACCTCCCCCGGTAACACTGAAGCTTTCTTT. It encodes CASTSPGNTEAFF. The full variable domain, in which reference TRBV7-9 and TRBJ1-1 provide the parts outside the CDR3, is DTGVSQNPRHKITKRGQNVTFRCDPISEHNRLYWYRQTLGQGPEFLTYFQNEAQLEKSRLLSDRFSAERPKGSFSTLEIQRTEQGDSAMYLCASTSPGNTEAFFGQGTRLTVV.

The V gene is TRBV30, the J gene TRBJ2-2; D gene unclear. CDR1 and CDR2 from the germline V gene are GTSNPN and SVGIG (reference sequence). The CDR3 runs to 12 residues. V dropped 5 bases and J dropped 7 bases, with 11 bases sitting between them. The chain's CDR3 is CAWERASGELFF. For the CDR3, the DNA is TGTGCCTGGGAGCGCGCTAGCGGGGAGCTGTTTTTT.

The chain links TRBV6-1 to TRBJ2-1, with D unclear. The germline CDR1 and CDR2 sequences are MNHNS and SASEGT. CDR3 size: 11 residues. Trimming removed 2 bases at V and 15 bases at J, with 11 bases between. Written as DNA, the CDR3 is TGTGCCAGCAGTGAAAGCCGGGCTGGGTTCTTC. This sequence encodes CASSESRAGFF.

The table lists this clonotype with many counts. This chain joins TRBV5-1 and TRBJ2-5; no definite D call. There are 12 residues in the CDR3. V was pared by 0 bases and J by 5 bases, with 5 bases between. Germline V lookup: CDR1 SGHRS, CDR2 YFSETQ. The CDR3 loop is CASSLEAETQYF. CDR3 nucleotides: TGCGCCAGCAGCTTGGAGGCGGAGACCCAGTACTTC.

The genes are TRBV18 and TRBJ1-6; 10 nucleotides line up with TRBD1. V dropped 2 bases and J dropped 2; count of bases not matched to a gene: 3. Germline V CDR1 and CDR2: KGHSH, LQKENI. This CDR3 comprises 17 residues. Here the CDR3 DNA reads TGTGCCAGCTCACCAGGACAGGGGGGTCCCTATAATTCACCCCTCCACTTT. Translating gives CASSPGQGGPYNSPLHF.

J is TRBJ2-7 and V is TRBV20-1; D perhaps matches TRBD1 (5 bases). V lost 2 bases and J 4 bases, leaving 12 bases between the germline ends. The germline V gene encodes CDR1 DFQATT and CDR2 SNEGSKA (reference sequence). The CDR3 has 13 amino acids. The CDR3 DNA sequence: TGCAGTGCTAGACAGGGCGGAAAGTACGAGCAGTACTTC. As protein: CSARQGGKYEQYF.

This chain links TRBV7-9 with TRBJ2-5; D remains ambiguous. Looked up from germline, CDR1 is SEHNR and CDR2 is FQNEAQ (reference sequence). Trimming shortened V by 2 bases and J by 5 bases, and 9 bases separated the two germline ends. This CDR3 region has 13 residues. CDR3 sequence reads: CASSLNMGETQYF. The DNA for the CDR3 is TGTGCCAGCAGCTTAAATATGGGGGAGACCCAGTACTTC.

The sample holds many counts of this clonotype. This sequence joins TRBV6-1 and TRBJ2-2; 7 bases are a match to TRBD1. With V trimmed by 5 bases and J by 1 base, 7 bases remained unmatched. The V gene's germline CDR1 is MNHNS and CDR2 SASEGT. The CDR3 contains 16 residues. The CDR3 protein is CASSLRDSLNTGELFF. CDR3 in DNA: TGTGCCAGCAGTCTCCGGGACAGCCTGAACACCGGGGAGCTGTTTTTT.

V and J are TRBV20-1 and TRBJ2-7; 11 bases line up with TRBD2. This CDR3 comprises 15 residues. Germline V lookup: CDR1 DFQATT, CDR2 SNEGSKA (reference sequence). The V gene end was trimmed by 2 bases and the J gene end by 2 bases; junction bases not matched to a gene: 5. The CDR3 loop reads CSARPGTSGTYEQYF. Written as DNA, the CDR3 is TGCAGTGCTAGACCGGGGACTAGCGGAACCTACGAGCAGTACTTC.

The CDR3 spells CASSFRSAGENTEAFF. CDR3 DNA: TGTGCCAGCAGTTTCAGGTCAGCCGGGGAGAACACTGAAGCTTTCTTT. This chain joins TRBV27 and TRBJ1-1; D uncertain. Germline CDR1 reads MNHEY; CDR2 reads SMNVEV (reference sequence). This CDR3 is 16 amino acids long. V dropped 3 bases and J dropped 1 base, with 15 bases sitting between them.

Many counts were recorded for this clonotype. The chain links TRBV7-2 to TRBJ1-2; no definite D call. In germline, CDR1 is SGHTA, CDR2 FQGNSA. V lost 5 bases, J lost 3 bases, and 13 bases lay in between. CDR3 length: 14 residues. The CDR3 coding sequence is TGTGCCAGCAGCCCCGGGTTAGGTTACTATGGCTACACCTTC. Amino acids: CASSPGLGYYGYTF.